This is a list of T cell receptor beta chains from one sample in a study of blood T cell repertoires in COVID-19. Data came from immunoSEQ multiplex PCR; TCRdb stores just in-frame clones and leaves some out. The table lists 150,000 to 200,000 clones, about nine tenths of them singletons. Sequencing input: peripheral blood. These receptor sequences come from a man aged 65 to 85 with acute or convalescent COVID-19. Both conserved end residues are part of each CDR3. D genes are given only for firm matches. The size entry is marked missing in some rows and otherwise reads once, few, many or a size class.

clone_size	d_call	v_call	j_call	cdr3_aa	cdr3_nt
NA	TRBD1	TRBV5-1	TRBJ2-3	CASSLQGAADTQYF	TGCGCCAGCAGCTTACAGGGGGCCGCAGATACGCAGTATTTT
NA	TRBD2	TRBV11-2	TRBJ2-7	CASSLGRTSGSYEQYF	TGTGCCAGCAGCTTGGGCAGGACTAGCGGCTCCTACGAGCAGTACTTC
NA	TRBD2	TRBV5-1	TRBJ2-3	CASGTSGTSTDTQYF	TGCGCCAGCGGAACTAGCGGGACTAGCACAGATACGCAGTATTTT
NA	NA	TRBV18	TRBJ1-2	CASSPLTAGYGYTF	TGTGCCAGCTCACCACTGACAGCCGGCTATGGCTACACCTTC
NA	TRBD1	TRBV24-1	TRBJ1-4	CATSEPGQGGEKLFF	TGTGCCACCAGTGAGCCGGGACAGGGGGGTGAAAAACTGTTTTTT
NA	TRBD1	TRBV27	TRBJ1-5	CASRQDRDTDQPQHF	TGTGCCAGCAGACAAGACAGGGACACAGATCAGCCCCAGCATTTT
NA	TRBD2	TRBV19	TRBJ2-1	CATGTAEASGRNEQFF	TGTGCCACCGGGACGGCCGAGGCTAGCGGGAGGAATGAGCAGTTCTTC
NA	TRBD1	TRBV5-1	TRBJ1-1	CASSLIGTGDGTEAFF	TGCGCCAGCAGCTTGATTGGGACAGGTGATGGCACTGAAGCTTTCTTT
NA	NA	TRBV4-3	TRBJ2-6	CASSHAYGGEGANVLTF	TGCGCCAGCAGCCACGCCTATGGCGGGGAAGGGGCCAACGTCCTGACTTTC
few	NA	TRBV7-2	TRBJ1-2	CASSSRGGLEGYTF	TGTGCCAGCAGCTCCCGGGGGGGCCTGGAGGGCTACACCTTC
NA	NA	TRBV7-8	TRBJ1-2	CASSSGMHYGYTF	TGTGCCAGCAGCTCCGGGATGCACTATGGCTACACCTTC
NA	TRBD2	TRBV5-1	TRBJ2-7	CASTSSWTSGNEQYF	TGCGCCAGCACCTCTTCCTGGACTAGCGGGAACGAGCAGTACTTC
once	NA	TRBV29-1	TRBJ1-1	CSVHPRPAGDTEAFF	TGCAGCGTGCACCCACGCCCAGCAGGGGACACTGAAGCTTTCTTT
NA	TRBD2	TRBV7-2	TRBJ2-7	CASRSGAWGEQYF	TGTGCCAGCAGAAGCGGGGCTTGGGGCGAGCAGTACTTC
NA	TRBD2	TRBV27	TRBJ2-3	CASSQVRDSGSTDTQYF	TGTGCCAGCAGCCAGGTCCGTGATAGCGGGAGCACAGATACGCAGTATTTT
NA	TRBD1	TRBV30	TRBJ1-5	CAWSADRGTQPQHF	TGTGCCTGGAGTGCCGACAGGGGTACTCAGCCCCAGCATTTT
NA	NA	TRBV5-1	TRBJ2-1	CASSLGADDAEQFF	TGCGCCAGCAGCTTGGGGGCAGACGACGCAGAGCAGTTCTTC
NA	TRBD1	TRBV5-4	TRBJ1-2	CASSQGQGDGFYGYTF	TGTGCCAGCAGCCAGGGACAGGGGGATGGATTCTATGGCTACACCTTC
NA	TRBD1	TRBV3-1/TRBV3-2	TRBJ2-3	CASNLQGAGTDTQYF	TGTGCCAGCAACCTTCAGGGGGCCGGCACAGATACGCAGTATTTT
NA	TRBD2	TRBV5-4	TRBJ2-3	CASSLEGTTQNTQYF	TGTGCCAGCAGCTTGGAGGGGACTACCCAAAATACGCAGTATTTT
NA	NA	TRBV30	TRBJ2-7	CAWSVGWGPYEQYF	TGTGCCTGGAGTGTAGGGTGGGGGCCATACGAGCAGTACTTC
NA	NA	TRBV9	TRBJ2-5	CASSGGLRQETQYF	TGTGCCAGCAGCGGGGGACTGCGGCAAGAGACCCAGTACTTC
NA	NA	TRBV20-1	TRBJ2-3	CSVTVTDTQYF	TGCAGTGTGACAGTGACAGATACGCAGTATTTT
NA	TRBD1	TRBV6-1	TRBJ1-2	CASSAGQGIYGYTF	TGTGCCAGCAGTGCGGGACAGGGAATCTATGGCTACACCTTC
NA	NA	TRBV5-1	TRBJ2-7	CASSRGEGGYEQYF	TGCGCCAGCAGCCGAGGGGAAGGAGGGTACGAGCAGTACTTC
NA	TRBD1	TRBV6-2/TRBV6-3	TRBJ1-1	CASSTGQVIEAFF	TGTGCCAGCAGCACTGGACAGGTGATTGAAGCTTTCTTT
NA	NA	TRBV23-1	TRBJ1-1	CASSQSGHFGTEAFF	TGCGCCAGCAGTCAATCGGGGCACTTCGGCACTGAAGCTTTCTTT
few	NA	TRBV4-1	TRBJ1-4	CASSPFFLSGEKLFF	TGCGCCAGCAGCCCATTTTTCCTATCCGGTGAAAAACTGTTTTTT
NA	TRBD1	TRBV2	TRBJ2-4	CASQKTGYKNIQYF	TGTGCCAGCCAAAAGACAGGGTACAAAAACATTCAGTACTTC
NA	NA	TRBV4-1	TRBJ1-3	CASTGAGNTIYF	TGCGCCAGCACCGGGGCTGGAAACACCATATATTTT
NA	NA	TRBV5-4	TRBJ2-1	CASRRVGSYNEQFF	TGTGCCAGCAGGAGAGTCGGCTCCTACAATGAGCAGTTCTTC
NA	TRBD2	TRBV12-3/TRBV12-4	TRBJ2-5	CASHLTSGGAQYF	TGTGCCAGCCACCTGACTAGCGGGGGGGCCCAGTACTTC
NA	TRBD2	TRBV19	TRBJ2-7	CASNPGLAGGGEQYF	TGTGCCAGTAATCCCGGACTAGCGGGAGGTGGCGAGCAGTACTTC
NA	NA	TRBV9	TRBJ2-2	CASSVRGPNTGELFF	TGTGCCAGCAGCGTCAGGGGTCCGAACACCGGGGAGCTGTTTTTT
NA	NA	TRBV28	TRBJ1-1	CASDSLVNTEAFF	TGTGCCAGCGACTCTTTGGTGAACACTGAAGCTTTCTTT
NA	TRBD1	TRBV4-1	TRBJ2-7	CASSLFPGQGAAEQYF	TGCGCCAGCAGCCTCTTTCCGGGACAGGGGGCGGCCGAGCAGTACTTC
NA	NA	TRBV10-2	TRBJ1-2	CASREGPGYGYTF	TGCGCCAGCCGGGAGGGGCCTGGGTATGGCTACACCTTC
NA	TRBD2	TRBV5-1	TRBJ2-2	CASSLGTGAGTGELFF	TGCGCCAGCAGCTTGGGAACGGGAGCGGGAACCGGGGAGCTGTTTTTT
NA	NA	TRBV7-8	TRBJ1-5	CASSLDGGPQHF	TGTGCCAGCAGCCTAGACGGGGGACCCCAGCATTTT
NA	NA	TRBV5-4	TRBJ2-1	CASSFSYNEQFF	TGTGCCAGCAGCTTTAGCTACAATGAGCAGTTCTTC
NA	NA	TRBV10-2	TRBJ2-2	CASSEFLAGELFF	TGCGCCAGCAGTGAGTTTCTAGCCGGGGAGCTGTTTTTT